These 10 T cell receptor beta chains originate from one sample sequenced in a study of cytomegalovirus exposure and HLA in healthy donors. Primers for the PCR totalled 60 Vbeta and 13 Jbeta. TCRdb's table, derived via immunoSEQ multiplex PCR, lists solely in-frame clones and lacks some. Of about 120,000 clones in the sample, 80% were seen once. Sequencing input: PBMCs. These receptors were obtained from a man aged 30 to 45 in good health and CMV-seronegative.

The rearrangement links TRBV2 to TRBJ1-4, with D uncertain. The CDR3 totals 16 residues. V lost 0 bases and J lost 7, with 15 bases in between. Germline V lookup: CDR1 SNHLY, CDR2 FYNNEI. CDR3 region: CASSEAGLPGGEKLFF. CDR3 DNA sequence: TGTGCCAGCAGTGAAGCTGGACTACCTGGTGGTGAAAAACTGTTTTTT.

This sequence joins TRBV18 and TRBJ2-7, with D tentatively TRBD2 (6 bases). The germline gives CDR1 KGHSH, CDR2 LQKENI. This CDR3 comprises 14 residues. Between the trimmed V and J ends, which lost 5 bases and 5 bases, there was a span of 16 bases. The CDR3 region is CASSIRDSPHEQYF. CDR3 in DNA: TGTGCCAGCTCAATCCGGGACTCCCCCCACGAGCAGTACTTC.

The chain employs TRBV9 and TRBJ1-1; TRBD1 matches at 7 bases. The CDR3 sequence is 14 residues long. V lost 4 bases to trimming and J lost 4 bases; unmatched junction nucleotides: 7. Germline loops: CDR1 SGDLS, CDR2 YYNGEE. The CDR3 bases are TGTGCCAGCAGCCCAACAGGGGTGGGCACTGAAGCTTTCTTT. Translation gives CASSPTGVGTEAFF.

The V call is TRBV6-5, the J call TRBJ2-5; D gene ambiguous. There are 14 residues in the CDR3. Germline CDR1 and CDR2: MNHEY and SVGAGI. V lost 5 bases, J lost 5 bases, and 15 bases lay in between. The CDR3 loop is CASSARLRSETQYF. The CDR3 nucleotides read TGTGCCAGCAGTGCCCGTTTACGGTCGGAGACCCAGTACTTC.

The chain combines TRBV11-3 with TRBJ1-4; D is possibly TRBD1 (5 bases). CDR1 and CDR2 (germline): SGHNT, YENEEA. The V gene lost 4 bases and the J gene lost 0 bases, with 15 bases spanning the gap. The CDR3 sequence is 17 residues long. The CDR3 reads CASSSPETGTTNEKLFF. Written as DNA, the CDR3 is TGTGCCAGCAGCTCCCCCGAAACAGGAACAACTAATGAAAAACTGTTTTTT.

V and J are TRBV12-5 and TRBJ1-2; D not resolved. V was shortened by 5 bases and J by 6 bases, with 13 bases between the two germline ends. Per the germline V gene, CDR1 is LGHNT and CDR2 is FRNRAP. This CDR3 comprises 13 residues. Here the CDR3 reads CASGLIESNGYTF. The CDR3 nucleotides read TGTGCTAGTGGTCTCATCGAGTCGAATGGCTACACCTTC. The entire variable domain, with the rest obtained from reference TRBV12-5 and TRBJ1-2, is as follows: DARVTQTPRHKVTEMGQEVTMRCQPILGHNTVFWYRQTMMQGLELLAYFRNRAPLDDSGMPKDRFSAEMPDATLATLKIQPSEPRDSAVYFCASGLIESNGYTFGSGTRLTVV.

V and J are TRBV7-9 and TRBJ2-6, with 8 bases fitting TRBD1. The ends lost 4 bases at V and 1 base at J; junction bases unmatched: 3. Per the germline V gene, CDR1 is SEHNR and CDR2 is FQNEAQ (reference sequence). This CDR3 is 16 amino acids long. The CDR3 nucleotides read TGTGCCAGCAGCTCACGACAGGGGTCTGGGGCCAACGTCCTGACTTTC. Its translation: CASSSRQGSGANVLTF.

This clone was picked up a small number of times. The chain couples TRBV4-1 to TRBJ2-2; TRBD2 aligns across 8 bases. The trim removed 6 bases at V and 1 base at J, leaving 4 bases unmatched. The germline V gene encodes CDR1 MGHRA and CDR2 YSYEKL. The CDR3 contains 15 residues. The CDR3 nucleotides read TGCGCCAGCAGGTACACTAGCGGGAACACCGGGGAGCTGTTTTTT. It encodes CASRYTSGNTGELFF.

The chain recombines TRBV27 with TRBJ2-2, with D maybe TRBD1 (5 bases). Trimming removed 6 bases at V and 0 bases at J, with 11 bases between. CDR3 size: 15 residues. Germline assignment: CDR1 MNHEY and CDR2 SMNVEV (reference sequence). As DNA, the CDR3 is TGTGCCAGCAGGACAGAGTCTTCGAACACCGGGGAGCTGTTTTTT. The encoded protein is CASRTESSNTGELFF.

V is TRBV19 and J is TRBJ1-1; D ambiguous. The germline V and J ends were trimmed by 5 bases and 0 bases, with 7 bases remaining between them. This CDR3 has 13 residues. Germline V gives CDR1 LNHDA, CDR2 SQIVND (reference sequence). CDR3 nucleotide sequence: TGTGCCAGTAGTCAACAAATGAACACTGAAGCTTTCTTT. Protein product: CASSQQMNTEAFF.